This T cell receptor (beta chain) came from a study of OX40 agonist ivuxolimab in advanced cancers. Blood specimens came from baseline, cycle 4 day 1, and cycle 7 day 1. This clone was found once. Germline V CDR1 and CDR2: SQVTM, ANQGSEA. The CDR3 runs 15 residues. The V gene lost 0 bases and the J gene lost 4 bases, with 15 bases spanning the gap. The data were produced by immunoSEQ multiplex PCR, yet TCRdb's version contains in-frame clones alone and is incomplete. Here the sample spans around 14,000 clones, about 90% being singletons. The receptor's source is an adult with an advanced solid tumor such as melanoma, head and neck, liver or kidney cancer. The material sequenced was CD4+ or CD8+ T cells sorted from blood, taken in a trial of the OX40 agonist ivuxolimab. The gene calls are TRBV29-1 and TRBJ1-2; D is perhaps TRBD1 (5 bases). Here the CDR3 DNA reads TGCAGCGTTGAAGATCCTAGGGGAGCTGCCTATGGCTACACCTTC. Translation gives CSVEDPRGAAYGYTF.